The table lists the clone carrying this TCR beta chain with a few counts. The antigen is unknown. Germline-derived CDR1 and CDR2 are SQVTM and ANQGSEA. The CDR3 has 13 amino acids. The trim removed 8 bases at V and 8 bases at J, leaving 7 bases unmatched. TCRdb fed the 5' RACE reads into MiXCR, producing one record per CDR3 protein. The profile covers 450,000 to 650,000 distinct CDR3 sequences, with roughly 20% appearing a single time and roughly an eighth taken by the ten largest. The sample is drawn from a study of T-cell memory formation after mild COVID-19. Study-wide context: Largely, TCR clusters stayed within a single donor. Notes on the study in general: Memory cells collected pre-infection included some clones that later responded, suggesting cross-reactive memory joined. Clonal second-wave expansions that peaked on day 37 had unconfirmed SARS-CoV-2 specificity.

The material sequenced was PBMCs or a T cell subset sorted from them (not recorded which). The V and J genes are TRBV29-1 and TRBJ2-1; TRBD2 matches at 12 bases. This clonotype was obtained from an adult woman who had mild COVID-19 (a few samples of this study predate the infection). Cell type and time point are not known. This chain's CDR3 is CSLAGGPNDEQFF. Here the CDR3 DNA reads TGCAGCCTAGCGGGAGGGCCTAACGATGAGCAGTTCTTC.